The 32 T cell receptor beta chains presented below share a single source sample, sequenced in a study of read filtering for tumor transcriptome and immune sequencing. Molecular barcoded adaptors covering alpha/delta and beta/gamma chains were used on 400 ng RNA. TCRdb re-derived calls from the reads in MiXCR, one entry per CDR3 protein. The sample has 30,000 to 50,000 distinct CDR3 sequences, over 9.5% seen once. The source material was a population of CD138-negative cells sorted from bone marrow. These receptors all come from a donor at least 40 years old with multiple myeloma.

Ten or more counts support this clonotype. This sequence joins TRBV4-1 and TRBJ1-5; 9 bases align to TRBD1. Looked up from germline, CDR1 is MGHRA and CDR2 is YSYEKL. Germline trimming cut 0 bases from V and 6 bases from J; bases unmatched to any gene: 6. The CDR3 is 16 amino acids. DNA for the CDR3: TGCGCCAGCAGCCAAGATCCCGGACAGGGGACTCAGCCCCAGCATTTT. It translates to CASSQDPGQGTQPQHF.

Worth noting for this clonotype: A much larger clonotype is one base distant, so this may be a read error. The J gene is TRBJ1-2, the V gene TRBV20-1, with a tentative D call TRBD1 (5 bases). This CDR3 region has 14 residues. Between the trimmed V and J ends, which lost 6 bases and 6 bases, there was a span of 20 bases. The V gene's germline CDR1 is DFQATT and CDR2 SNEGSKA (reference sequence). The CDR3 nucleotides read TGCAGTGCGGAACCCGGGATAGGGGCGAATGGCTACACCTTC. Translated: CSAEPGIGANGYTF.

This clonotype has at least ten counts. V gene TRBV7-2 combines with J gene TRBJ2-1, with 9 positions matching TRBD2. Germline V gives CDR1 SGHTA, CDR2 FQGNSA. The CDR3 length is 17 residues. Germline trimming cut 5 bases from V and 6 bases from J; bases unmatched to any gene: 14. Here the CDR3 reads CASSPLLSGGASNEQFF. The DNA of the CDR3 is TGTGCCAGCAGCCCTCTCCTTAGCGGGGGAGCATCCAATGAGCAGTTCTTC.

This clonotype was seen ten or more times. This rearrangement joins TRBV11-1 to TRBJ2-1; 7 nucleotides line up with TRBD2. Germline CDR1 and CDR2: SGHAT and FQDESV (reference sequence). With 5 bases clipped from V and 1 base from J, the junction kept 2 bases outside the gene matches. The CDR3 contains 14 residues. This chain's CDR3 is CASSRGGSYNEQFF. The CDR3 bases are TGTGCCAGCAGCCGCGGGGGTTCCTACAATGAGCAGTTCTTC. Together with reference TRBV11-1 and TRBJ2-1, the CDR3 gives the full variable domain: EAEVAQSPRYKITEKSQAVAFWCDPISGHATLYWYRQILGQGPELLVQFQDESVVDDSQLPKDRFSAERLKGVDSTLKIQPAELGDSAMYLCASSRGGSYNEQFFGPGTRLTVL.

This clonotype was counted ten times or more. The chain is built from TRBV4-1 and TRBJ2-2, with 11 bases that match TRBD1. Germline lookup yields CDR1 MGHRA and CDR2 YSYEKL. The junction had 5 bases not matched to a gene; V was cut back by 2 bases and J by 3 bases. The CDR3 extends over 17 amino acids. The CDR3 here is CASSQLRDRGYTGELFF. CDR3 sequence (DNA): TGCGCCAGCAGCCAATTGAGGGACAGGGGGTACACCGGGGAGCTGTTTTTT.

This clonotype has ten or more counts. The rearrangement links TRBV11-3 to TRBJ2-3; no clear D gene. Germline V gives CDR1 SGHNT, CDR2 YENEEA. Trimming shortened V by 1 base and J by 2 bases, and 4 bases separated the two germline ends. The CDR3 has 13 amino acids. CDR3 coding DNA: TGTGCCAGCAGCTTAGGACTCACAGATACGCAGTATTTT. It specifies CASSLGLTDTQYF.

The sample holds many counts of this clonotype. V gene TRBV7-8 combines with J gene TRBJ2-1, with no clear D. CDR1 SGHVS and CDR2 FQNEAQ come from the germline V gene. The germline V and J ends were trimmed by 1 base and 6 bases, with 10 bases remaining between them. This CDR3 comprises 14 residues. The CDR3 sequence is CASSLGRARNEQFF. The CDR3 region has the DNA TGTGCCAGCAGCTTAGGTCGGGCCCGCAATGAGCAGTTCTTC. Looking up the rest from reference TRBV7-8 and TRBJ2-1 gives the full variable domain: GAGVSQSPRYKVAKRGQDVALRCDPISGHVSLFWYQQALGQGPEFLTYFQNEAQLDKSGLPSDRFFAERPEGSVSTLKIQRTQQEDSAVYLCASSLGRARNEQFFGPGTRLTVL.

This clonotype was picked up many times. The chain employs TRBV12-3 or TRBV12-4 and TRBJ1-1; D is unresolved. This CDR3 has 12 residues. V was cut by 4 bases and J by 8 bases, with 11 bases left in between. The CDR3 loop reads CASSYRALEAFF. DNA of the CDR3: TGTGCCAGCAGTTATAGGGCACTCGAAGCTTTCTTT.

This clonotype has a count of ten or more. The chain couples TRBV6-4 to TRBJ2-1, with TRBD2 identical over 9 bases. The CDR3 runs 15 residues. Germline V lookup: CDR1 MRHNA, CDR2 SNTAGT. With 4 bases clipped from V and 10 bases from J, the junction kept 11 bases outside the gene matches. Written as DNA, the CDR3 is TGTGCCAGCAGTGCAGGGGCTAGCGGGGAAATGGAGCAGTTCTTC. Translating gives CASSAGASGEMEQFF.

This clonotype appeared many times. V usage is TRBV2 and J usage is TRBJ1-5, with no clear D. This CDR3 comprises 14 residues. The germline gives CDR1 SNHLY, CDR2 FYNNEI. Deletions cut 4 bases from V and 2 bases from J, with 9 bases between. The CDR3 DNA reads as TGTGCCAGCAGTGTTCAGAGGGGCAATCAGCCCCAGCATTTT. It codes for CASSVQRGNQPQHF.

This clonotype was seen repeatedly, ten times or more. The genes are TRBV19 and TRBJ2-1; 9 bases are a match to TRBD1. Germline CDR1 LNHDA, CDR2 SQIVND (reference sequence). With 5 bases clipped from V and 8 bases from J, the junction kept 10 bases outside the gene matches. The length of the CDR3 is 15 residues. The CDR3 loop is CASSRPGTGYHEQFF. CDR3 sequence (DNA): TGTGCCAGTAGTCGGCCCGGGACAGGGTATCATGAGCAGTTCTTC.

This CDR3 reads CASSFETGADEQFF. The CDR3 DNA sequence: TGCGCCAGCAGCTTTGAGACAGGGGCAGATGAGCAGTTCTTC. The chain employs TRBV5-1 and TRBJ2-1; 8 nucleotides agree with TRBD1. The CDR3 has 14 amino acids. The V gene's germline CDR1 is SGHRS and CDR2 YFSETQ. V was clipped by 2 bases and J by 8 bases; unmatched bases: 6.

This clonotype has more than one count but fewer than ten. This chain links TRBV12-3 or TRBV12-4 with TRBJ1-5, with a tentative D call TRBD1 (6 bases). This CDR3 region has 15 residues. Trimming cost V 1 base and J 7 bases, with 14 bases left between them. CDR3: CASSLGAQGTQPQHF. The CDR3 region has the DNA TGTGCCAGCAGTTTAGGGGCACAGGGAACCCAGCCCCAGCATTTT.

This clonotype was seen many times. The V call is TRBV6-2 or TRBV6-3, the J call TRBJ2-2, with 7 bases identical to TRBD2. Germline CDR1 reads MNHEY; CDR2 reads SVGEGT. The trim removed 2 bases at V and 1 base at J, leaving 4 bases unmatched. CDR3 length equals 16 residues. Here the CDR3 reads CASSYKAGRNTGELFF. The CDR3 DNA follows: TGTGCCAGCAGTTACAAAGCGGGGAGGAACACCGGGGAGCTGTTTTTT.

This clonotype showed up just a few times. The likely explanation is a read error, given a far larger clone one base away. The V gene is TRBV5-6, the J gene TRBJ2-1; D not resolved. This CDR3 has 12 residues. Germline V gene sequence: CDR1 SGHDT, CDR2 YYEEEE. CDR3 residues: CASSLGYNGQFF. The CDR3 DNA is TGTGCCAGCAGCCTGGGGTACAATGGGCAGTTCTTC. The whole variable domain, remainder taken from reference TRBV5-6 and TRBJ2-1, is DAGVTQSPTHLIKTRGQQVTLRCSPKSGHDTVSWYQQALGQGPQFIFQYYEEEERQRGNFPDRFSGHQFPNYSSELNVNALLLGDSALYLCASSLGYNGQFFGPGTRLTVL.

There are many counts of this clonotype. The junction does not match germline at one end; this may be a read error. V usage is TRBV14 and J usage is TRBJ2-7; TRBD1 aligns across 7 bases. Germline V gene lookup returns CDR1 SGHDN and CDR2 FVKESK. This CDR3 has 14 amino acids. CDR3 amino acids: CASSLTPTGDEHYF. In DNA, the CDR3 is TGTGCCAGCAGCCTTACCCCCACAGGGGACGAGCATTACTTC. Based on the CDR3 plus reference TRBV14 and TRBJ2-7, the full variable domain is EAGVTQFPSHSVIEKGQTVTLRCDPISGHDNLYWYRRVMGKEIKFLLHFVKESKQDESGMPNNRFLAERTGGTYSTLKVQPAELEDSGVYFCASSLTPTGDEHYFGPGTRLTVT.

This clonotype was seen ten or more times. The chain carries TRBV29-1 and TRBJ1-1; perhaps TRBD1 as D (6 bases). V was pared by 5 bases and J by 1 base, with 11 bases between. Germline CDR1 and CDR2: SQVTM and ANQGSEA. This CDR3 is 13 amino acids long. The CDR3 loop reads CSVQQGGNTEAFF. In DNA, the CDR3 is TGCAGCGTTCAACAAGGGGGGAACACTGAAGCTTTCTTT.

This clonotype turned up a few times. The rearrangement joins TRBV27 to TRBJ2-3; D is unclear. Germline CDR1 is MNHEY and CDR2 is SMNVEV (reference sequence). V was clipped by 11 bases and J by 5 bases, with 20 bases between them. CDR3 length equals 14 residues. Written as DNA, the CDR3 is TGTGCCTGCCGAGGAGCCGGAAAAGGAGATACGCAGTATTTT. Translated: CACRGAGKGDTQYF.

The chain recombines TRBV6-6 with TRBJ2-1; 10 bases agree with TRBD1. CDR1 MNHNY and CDR2 SVGAGI come from the germline V gene (reference sequence). The length of the CDR3 is 15 residues. V dropped 5 bases and J dropped 6; count of bases not matched to a gene: 7. The CDR3 loop is CASSDGTGEINEQFF. CDR3 coding DNA: TGTGCCAGCAGTGACGGGACAGGGGAAATCAATGAGCAGTTCTTC.

This clonotype was detected many times. V usage is TRBV2 and J usage is TRBJ1-5; D not resolved. The germline CDR1 and CDR2 sequences are SNHLY and FYNNEI. CDR3 length: 12 residues. V was clipped by 5 bases and J by 8 bases, with 10 bases between them. The CDR3 loop reads CASSRSAEPQHF. The CDR3 DNA sequence: TGTGCCAGCAGTAGGAGTGCGGAGCCCCAGCATTTT.

This clonotype was counted ten times or more. V usage is TRBV13 and J usage is TRBJ2-5; 15 bases line up with TRBD2. V trimming: 5 bases; J trimming: 5 bases; junction bases outside the gene matches: 3. Per the germline V gene, CDR1 is PRHDT and CDR2 is FYEKMQ (reference sequence). The CDR3 consists of 15 residues. The CDR3 DNA reads TGTGCCAGCAGCGCCGGACTAGCGGGGGGGGAGACCCAGTACTTC. Residues: CASSAGLAGGETQYF.

A word on this clonotype: The germline gene is not matched at one end of the junction; a read error may be the cause. The CDR3 nucleotides are TGTGCCAGCAGCTTAGCGACAGGAACCGGGGGGCTGTTTTTT. It yields the protein CASSLATGTGGLFF. The V and J genes are TRBV7-9 and TRBJ2-2, with D perhaps being TRBD1 or TRBD2 (6 bases each). The length of the CDR3 is 14 residues. Germline loops: CDR1 SEHNR, CDR2 FQNEAQ (reference sequence).

This clonotype was seen a handful of times. The rearrangement uses TRBV11-2 and TRBJ2-5; D unresolved. V dropped 4 bases and J dropped 5 bases, with 5 bases sitting between them. This CDR3 region has 11 residues. Germline assignment: CDR1 SGHAT and CDR2 FQNNGV. CDR3 sequence: CASSSTETQYF. CDR3 in DNA: TGTGCCAGCAGCTCAACGGAGACCCAGTACTTC. Using reference TRBV11-2 and TRBJ2-5 for the parts outside the CDR3, the full variable domain is EAGVAQSPRYKIIEKRQSVAFWCNPISGHATLYWYQQILGQGPKLLIQFQNNGVVDDSQLPKDRFSAERLKGVDSTLKIQPAKLEDSAVYLCASSSTETQYFGPGTRLLVL.

This clonotype was seen ten or more times. CDR3 in amino acids: CASSVQGLHTDTQYF. CDR3 DNA: TGTGCCAGTAGTGTTCAGGGCCTTCACACAGATACGCAGTATTTT. The V and J genes are TRBV19 and TRBJ2-3, with D maybe TRBD1 (5 bases). V was cut by 5 bases and J by 2 bases, with 14 bases left in between. Germline V gene data show CDR1 as LNHDA and CDR2 as SQIVND (reference sequence). The CDR3 is 15 residues long.

Many counts were recorded for this clonotype. The chain links TRBV12-3 or TRBV12-4 to TRBJ2-3; 8 bases are a match to TRBD2. Trimming removed 5 bases from V and 4 bases from J; junction bases left unmatched: 8. This CDR3 has 15 amino acids. The CDR3 loop reads CASSPLTGGSDTQYF. The DNA of the CDR3 is TGTGCCAGCAGTCCCCTGACGGGGGGGTCAGATACGCAGTATTTT.

About this clonotype itself: Given a much more abundant clone one base away, this may be a read error. This rearrangement joins TRBV7-2 to TRBJ1-5; 7 nucleotides match TRBD1. This CDR3 is built from 14 residues. CDR1 is SGHTA, CDR2 FQGNSA, per germline. CDR3 amino acids: CASSLVGGDQPQRF. Here the CDR3 DNA reads TGTGCCAGCAGCTTAGTAGGGGGCGATCAGCCCCAGCGTTTT.

This clonotype has more than one count but fewer than ten. The CDR3 here is CSARGAGSSGDSQPQHF. DNA of the CDR3: TGCAGTGCTAGGGGGGCGGGCTCCTCTGGCGACAGTCAGCCCCAGCATTTT. V usage is TRBV20-1 and J usage is TRBJ1-5; the D gene is possibly TRBD1 (6 bases). The length of the CDR3 is 17 residues. Trimming left V 3 bases short and J 6 bases short, with 24 bases between. The germline V gene encodes CDR1 DFQATT and CDR2 SNEGSKA (reference sequence).

In this sample, this clonotype turned up a few times. A much larger clone sits a single nucleotide away, making a read error possible. V gene TRBV4-1 combines with J gene TRBJ1-2, with TRBD1 as a possible D gene (5 bases). This CDR3 comprises 16 residues. Germline-derived CDR1 and CDR2 are MGHRA and YSYEKL. The CDR3 reads CASSQERRTGHYGYAF. Here the CDR3 DNA reads TGCGCCAGCAGCCAAGAGAGGAGGACTGGACACTATGGCTACGCCTTC.

This clonotype was found many times. The chain uses TRBV10-2 and TRBJ2-5, with D perhaps matching TRBD1 (5 bases). Deletions cut 4 bases from V and 5 bases from J, with 8 bases between. The CDR3 length is 12 residues. Germline CDR1 is WSHSY and CDR2 is SAAADI. CDR3 sequence: CASSGGAETQYF. CDR3 coding DNA: TGCGCCAGCAGTGGGGGCGCGGAGACCCAGTACTTC.

This clonotype was seen repeatedly, ten times or more. This rearrangement joins TRBV18 to TRBJ1-5; D unclear. Trimming shortened V by 6 bases and J by 0 bases, and 6 bases separated the two germline ends. Per the germline V gene, CDR1 is KGHSH and CDR2 is LQKENI. CDR3 length: 13 amino acids. The CDR3 DNA reads TGTGCCAGCTCGCCCAATAGCAATCAGCCCCAGCATTTT. Encoded protein: CASSPNSNQPQHF.

The table lists this clonotype with many counts. The junction departs from the called germline gene at one end, perhaps through a read error. This sequence joins TRBV6-1 and TRBJ2-2; D is unclear. The CDR3 consists of 14 residues. CDR1 is MNHNS and CDR2 is SASEGT in the germline V gene. The CDR3 sequence is CASIEVLRTGELFF. The CDR3 DNA reads TGTGCCAGCATTGAAGTCCTAAGGACCGGGGAGCTGTTTTTT.

This clonotype was observed many times. V is TRBV5-4 and J is TRBJ2-2; 8 nucleotides line up with TRBD2. Germline V lookup: CDR1 SGHNT, CDR2 YYREEE (reference sequence). The CDR3 loop spans 15 amino acids. V gave up 6 bases and J gave up 7 bases; unmatched junction bases: 11. CDR3: CASTWGAGENGELFF. CDR3 DNA sequence: TGTGCCAGCACCTGGGGAGCGGGGGAAAACGGGGAGCTGTTTTTT.